One and the same sample provided the 20 T cell receptor beta chains below, sequenced in a study of CD8+ T cells in alopecia areata (dated by TCRdb to 2017 to 2018). The library was prepared using the immunoSEQ multiplex PCR assay. RNA was extracted from all samples and reverse transcribed into cDNA as template for TCR sequencing. TCRdb carries this immuneACCESS record with in-frame sequences only. Its versions omit some clonotypes, under half of them owing to an unresolved V gene in the studies checked, with the rest unexplained. The sample has approximately 150,000 clones on record, 55% of them singletons. Of the sample, 4% to 5.5% falls within the top ten clones. Sequenced input: CD4+ T cells sorted from blood. The receptors stem from a human donor in good health.

Ten or more counts support this clone. This chain links TRBV14 with TRBJ2-7, with unresolved D. Trimming removed 3 bases at V and 2 bases at J, with 8 bases between. The CDR3 covers 13 residues. From germline, CDR1 is SGHDN and CDR2 FVKESK. The CDR3 loop reads CASSQSLPYEQYF. The CDR3 DNA reads as TGTGCCAGCAGCCAGTCACTACCCTACGAGCAGTACTTC. The variable domain in full, completed from reference TRBV14 and TRBJ2-7, reads EAGVTQFPSHSVIEKGQTVTLRCDPISGHDNLYWYRRVMGKEIKFLLHFVKESKQDESGMPNNRFLAERTGGTYSTLKVQPAELEDSGVYFCASSQSLPYEQYFGPGTRLTVT.

The rearrangement links TRBV30 to TRBJ2-2, with TRBD2 matching 8 bases. V shed 3 bases, J shed 5 bases, and the junction held 5 bases outside the gene matches. There are 14 residues in the CDR3. CDR1 and CDR2 (germline): GTSNPN, SVGIG (reference sequence). The DNA of the CDR3 is TGTGCCTGGAGGGGGATAGCGGGAACCGGGGAGCTGTTTTTT. It yields the protein CAWRGIAGTGELFF.

This chain joins TRBV5-1 and TRBJ2-1; D possibly corresponds to TRBD1 (5 bases). Trimming pared 3 bases from V and 4 bases from J, leaving 17 bases between. The CDR3 totals 16 residues. The germline gives CDR1 SGHRS, CDR2 YFSETQ. CDR3 bases: TGCGCCAGCAGCTCCCATTATAGGACAAAGTACAATGAGCAGTTCTTC. This sequence encodes CASSSHYRTKYNEQFF.

CDR3 sequence (DNA): TGTGCCAGTAGGCTGTGGGACGGGGAGCAGTTCTTC. Amino acid sequence: CASRLWDGEQFF. The chain is built from TRBV19 and TRBJ2-1, with D perhaps assigned TRBD1 or TRBD2 (5 bases each). Trimming shortened V by 6 bases and J by 10 bases, and 13 bases separated the two germline ends. This CDR3 region has 12 residues. Germline loops: CDR1 LNHDA, CDR2 SQIVND (reference sequence). Looking up the rest from reference TRBV19 and TRBJ2-1 gives the full variable domain: DGGITQSPKYLFRKEGQNVTLSCEQNLNHDAMYWYRQDPGQGLRLIYYSQIVNDFQKGDIAEGYSVSREKKESFPLTVTSAQKNPTAFYLCASRLWDGEQFFGPGTRLTVL.

The chain is built from TRBV5-1 and TRBJ2-5; TRBD1 is a possible D gene (5 bases). The CDR3 runs 13 residues. Trimming cost V 5 bases and J 5 bases, with 13 bases left between them. Germline V gives CDR1 SGHRS, CDR2 YFSETQ. The CDR3 nucleotides are TGCGCCAGCAGAGGGGAACCCTTGGAGACCCAGTACTTC. Translated, it gives CASRGEPLETQYF. Combining the CDR3 with reference TRBV5-1 and TRBJ2-5 gives the whole variable domain KAGVTQTPRYLIKTRGQQVTLSCSPISGHRSVSWYQQTPGQGLQFLFEYFSETQRNKGNFPGRFSGRQFSNSRSEMNVSTLELGDSALYLCASRGEPLETQYFGPGTRLLVL.

The chain employs TRBV2 and TRBJ2-7; D is unresolved. Trimming shortened V by 0 bases and J by 1 base, and 13 bases separated the two germline ends. This CDR3 is built from 16 residues. Germline V gene data show CDR1 as SNHLY and CDR2 as FYNNEI. Here the CDR3 DNA reads TGTGCCAGCAGTGAAGCGCTTCGATGGGATTCCTACGAGCAGTACTTC. Translating it yields CASSEALRWDSYEQYF.

This clone showed up just a few times. This rearrangement joins TRBV2 to TRBJ1-2; D might be TRBD1 (6 bases). The length of the CDR3 is 14 residues. Germline CDR1 reads SNHLY; CDR2 reads FYNNEI. Trimming pared 8 bases from V and 4 bases from J, leaving 17 bases between. This chain's CDR3 is CASGWQGLGYGYTF. CDR3 DNA: TGTGCCAGCGGGTGGCAGGGGTTAGGCTATGGCTACACCTTC.

This clone has at least ten counts. Within the sample, other DNA sequences also encode this same CDR3. The chain links TRBV29-1 to TRBJ1-1, with D unresolved. The germline gives CDR1 SQVTM, CDR2 ANQGSEA. This CDR3 has 12 amino acids. Deletions cut 4 bases from V and 1 base from J, with 7 bases between. CDR3 sequence reads: CSVGQPNTEAFF. CDR3 bases: TGCAGCGTTGGCCAGCCGAACACTGAAGCTTTCTTT.

The genes are TRBV25-1 and TRBJ2-3; 7 bases line up with TRBD1. The V segment lost 4 bases and the J segment 6 bases; nucleotides outside the gene matches: 4. There are 13 residues in the CDR3. CDR1 and CDR2 (germline): MGHDK, SYGVNS. The CDR3 spells CASSVGQVDTQYF. As DNA, the CDR3 is TGTGCCAGCAGTGTAGGACAGGTCGATACGCAGTATTTT.

The J gene is TRBJ2-7, the V gene TRBV5-1; D not certain. This CDR3 comprises 12 residues. The V and J ends lost 0 bases and 4 bases respectively, with 5 bases between them. The V gene's germline CDR1 is SGHRS and CDR2 YFSETQ. For the CDR3, the DNA is TGCGCCAGCAGCTTGGTGGGGTACGAGCAGTACTTC. Amino acid sequence: CASSLVGYEQYF.

The chain joins TRBV2 to TRBJ2-7; 7 bases align to TRBD2. This CDR3 is 16 amino acids long. CDR1 and CDR2 (germline): SNHLY, FYNNEI. After removal of 1 base from V and 3 bases from J, the junction contained 9 bases not matched to a gene. The CDR3 nucleotides are TGTGCCAGCAGTGAAGTCAGCGGGACGTACCACTACGAGCAGTACTTC. Translated: CASSEVSGTYHYEQYF.

The CDR3 reads CASSVGRTTDTQYF. As DNA, the CDR3 is TGTGCCAGCAGTGTCGGACGGACCACAGATACGCAGTATTTT. This chain links TRBV6-6 with TRBJ2-3; D gene uncertain. This CDR3 contains 14 residues. CDR1 is MNHNY, CDR2 SVGAGI, per germline (reference sequence). V lost 5 bases and J lost 2, with 11 bases in between.

This chain joins TRBV29-1 and TRBJ1-1; D is undetermined. Germline V gene sequence: CDR1 SQVTM, CDR2 ANQGSEA. This CDR3 is 12 amino acids long. V lost 4 bases and J lost 1, with 7 bases in between. The CDR3 nucleotides are TGCAGCGTTGGCCGTCGGAACACTGAAGCTTTCTTT. It translates to CSVGRRNTEAFF.

The J gene is TRBJ2-5, the V gene TRBV6-6, with D possibly TRBD1 on 6 matching bases. Trimming pared 5 bases from V and 1 base from J, leaving 14 bases between. CDR3 length: 15 residues. Germline V gene lookup returns CDR1 MNHNY and CDR2 SVGAGI (reference sequence). The CDR3 DNA reads as TGTGCCAGCAGTCGAGGGGGACCGACCCAAGAGACCCAGTACTTC. Protein product: CASSRGGPTQETQYF.

J is TRBJ2-3 and V is TRBV30; D may match TRBD1 or TRBD2 (5 bases each). The CDR3 totals 13 residues. The V end lost 1 base, the J end lost 8 bases, and 13 bases lay between the germline ends. Looked up from germline, CDR1 is GTSNPN and CDR2 is SVGIG (reference sequence). The CDR3: CAWSGTSGTTQYF. CDR3 DNA: TGTGCCTGGAGTGGTACGTCGGGGACTACGCAGTATTTT.

The chain is built from TRBV30 and TRBJ2-2; 8 nucleotides align to TRBD2. CDR1 and CDR2 (germline): GTSNPN, SVGIG (reference sequence). V lost 2 bases and J lost 2; bases outside the gene matches: 7. The CDR3 is 16 amino acids. The CDR3 reads CAWSTLGGVNTGELFF. DNA for the CDR3: TGTGCCTGGAGTACTCTCGGGGGGGTTAACACCGGGGAGCTGTTTTTT. Combining the CDR3 with reference TRBV30 and TRBJ2-2 gives the whole variable domain SQTIHQWPATLVQPVGSPLSLECTVEGTSNPNLYWYRQAAGRGLQLLFYSVGIGQISSEVPQNLSASRPQDRQFILSSKKLLLSDSGFYLCAWSTLGGVNTGELFFGEGSRLTVL.

This chain links TRBV29-1 with TRBJ2-3, with D uncertain. Germline V lookup: CDR1 SQVTM, CDR2 ANQGSEA. V was shortened by 7 bases and J by 0 bases, with 17 bases between the two germline ends. The CDR3 runs 15 residues. The CDR3 spells CSAHSDIASTDTQYF. The CDR3 DNA is TGCAGCGCTCATTCGGATATAGCTAGCACAGATACGCAGTATTTT.

A few counts support this clone. The CDR3 reads CASSRGFRGIPNEQFF. The CDR3 DNA is TGTGCCAGCAGCCGGGGCTTTCGGGGGATACCTAATGAGCAGTTCTTC. V is TRBV14 and J is TRBJ2-1; weak D call: TRBD2 (6 bases). Germline CDR1 and CDR2: SGHDN and FVKESK. V lost 4 bases and J lost 7, with 20 bases in between. CDR3 size: 16 residues.

The genes are TRBV27 and TRBJ2-3; D may be TRBD1 or TRBD2 (6 bases each). Germline loops: CDR1 MNHEY, CDR2 SMNVEV (reference sequence). This CDR3 is built from 18 residues. The V and J ends lost 4 bases and 3 bases respectively, with 23 bases between them. CDR3 amino acids: CASSSRGPRGGRTDTQYF. DNA for the CDR3: TGTGCCAGCAGTTCGCGGGGTCCCCGAGGGGGGCGGACAGATACGCAGTATTTT.

The V gene is TRBV29-1, the J gene TRBJ2-1; 9 bases fit TRBD2. Trimming cost V 4 bases and J 7 bases; bases outside gene matches: 11. The germline V gene encodes CDR1 SQVTM and CDR2 ANQGSEA. The CDR3 covers 15 residues. The CDR3 region has the DNA TGCAGCGTTGGGGGCGCGGGAGGGCCGGGGAATGAGCAGTTCTTC. Amino acid sequence: CSVGGAGGPGNEQFF.